Below, 26 T cell receptor beta chains from the same sample are listed, as sequenced in a study of CD8+ T cells in alopecia areata. Cells that came from pooled cutaneous lymph nodes were sorted using CD4, CD8alpha, NKG2D, NKG2ACE and other markers. Reverse transcription of extracted RNA yielded cDNA, which provided the sequencing template. Some clones are missing from TCRdb's copy, which holds only in-frame ones; the method was immunoSEQ multiplex PCR. Reported are 290,000 or so clones, none seen only once; the ten largest carry 1.2%. Sequenced material: CD4+ T cells sorted from a lymph node. The receptors were gathered from a C3H/HeJ mouse with alopecia areata. Mouse strain MHC haplotype: H2-k.

This clone was observed a few times. The listed genes are named as in mouse. With the read ending 4 residues before the CDR3 end, the germline J gene is used to fill in that end. J is TRBJ2-2 and V is TRBV5, with no clear D. The CDR3 is 15 amino acids. Germline V gene sequence: CDR1 LGHNA, CDR2 YNLKQL (reference sequence). Trimming stripped 0 bases from V and 3 bases from J, with 8 bases between. The CDR3 DNA, read in part, is TGTGCCAGCAGCCAAGATCGACATGACACCGGG. It specifies CASSQDRHDTG. The whole CDR3 is CASSQDRHDTGQLYF.

With regard to this clone: Gene names and germline match the mouse. The read falls 4 residues short of the CDR3 end, and the missing part is taken from the germline J gene. The chain employs TRBV5 and TRBJ2-5; 8 bases fit TRBD2. The V gene's germline CDR1 is LGHNA and CDR2 YNLKQL (reference sequence). The CDR3 runs to 15 residues. CDR3 DNA, as far as it was read: TGTGCCAGCAGCCAAGAGGGGGGGCGCTGGGAC. Translating gives CASSQEGGRWD. The full CDR3 protein reads CASSQEGGRWDTQYF.

This clone was seen only a few times. Gene labels here are mouse ones. Read sequence stops 4 residues before the CDR3 end, and the germline J gene provides the missing end. Different DNA sequences within this sample yield the same CDR3. The J gene is TRBJ1-2, the V gene TRBV13-2, with 8 nucleotides matching TRBD1. The CDR3 consists of 13 residues. The germline V gene encodes CDR1 NNHNN and CDR2 SYGAGS (reference sequence). With V trimmed by 5 bases and J by 2 bases, 2 bases remained unmatched. This CDR3 reads CASGTGANSDYTF. The sequenced part of the CDR3 DNA is TGTGCCAGCGGGACAGGGGCCAACTCC.

A remark on this clone: Gene names denote mouse genes. With the read ending 3 residues before the CDR3 end, the germline J gene is used to fill in that end. The chain links TRBV1 to TRBJ1-6, with 7 bases lining up with TRBD1. TRBJ1-6 is given ORF status, its function remaining uncertain. Germline-derived CDR1 and CDR2 are NSQYPW and LRSPGD (reference sequence). CDR3 length: 16 residues. With 1 base clipped from V and 1 base from J, the junction kept 1 base outside the gene matches. This chain's CDR3 is CTCSAADRSYNSPLYF. The sequenced part of the CDR3 DNA is TGCACCTGCAGTGCAGCGGACAGGTCCTATAATTCGCCC.

This clone was observed a few times. Gene names and germline refer to mouse. The sequenced fragment ends 3 residues before the CDR3 boundary, so the rest is inferred from the germline J gene. Other DNA sequences within the sample encode an identical CDR3. This sequence joins TRBV13-1 and TRBJ1-6, with D hard to call. TRBJ1-6 belongs to the ORF category, with a function that is uncertain. V lost 2 bases to trimming and J lost 4 bases, with 4 bases between them. The CDR3 runs to 13 residues. Germline assignment: CDR1 NSHNY and CDR2 SYGAGN. The covered CDR3 bases are TGTGCCAGCAGTGACCAATATAATTCGCCC. Amino acid sequence: CASSDQYNSP. The CDR3 in its entirety is CASSDQYNSPLYF.

This clone was found a few times. Gene names denote mouse genes. The observed sequence ends 4 residues before the CDR3 terminus, with the missing tail filled in from the germline J gene. V gene TRBV13-3 combines with J gene TRBJ1-1; 7 positions match TRBD1. CDR1 and CDR2 (germline): NNHDY, SYVADS. The CDR3 extends over 13 amino acids. The CDR3 reads CASSPTGDGEVFF. CDR3 DNA, as far as it was read: TGTGCCAGCAGCCCTACAGGGGATGGA.

To note about this clone: Gene names refer to mouse genes. The read stops 4 residues short of the end of the CDR3; the missing end is completed from the germline J gene. The rearrangement uses TRBV13-2 and TRBJ2-2; D gene ambiguous. This CDR3 region has 15 residues. Germline V lookup: CDR1 NNHNN, CDR2 SYGAGS (reference sequence). The ends were cut back, 5 bases at V and 0 bases at J, with 11 bases in the middle. Here the CDR3 reads CASGFDKPNTGQLYF. The sequenced CDR3 bases are TGTGCCAGCGGATTTGACAAACCAAACACCGGG.

Concerning this clone: Gene names are mouse gene names. The CDR3 end is not reached by the read, which stops 4 residues before it; the germline J gene fills it in. V and J are TRBV13-3 and TRBJ2-5; 10 bases line up with TRBD2. The ends lost 5 bases at V and 2 bases at J; junction bases unmatched: 2. Germline loops: CDR1 NNHDY, CDR2 SYVADS. The CDR3 covers 14 residues. The CDR3 sequence: CASSRLGGQDTQYF. The CDR3 DNA, read in part, is TGTGCCAGCAGCCGACTGGGGGGCCAAGAC.

This clone was observed a few times. Gene labels here are mouse ones. The read halts 3 residues ahead of the CDR3 end, with the missing end drawn from the germline J gene. This specimen includes other DNA sequences encoding the same CDR3. This rearrangement joins TRBV13-1 to TRBJ1-6, with D maybe TRBD1 (6 bases). TRBJ1-6 is reported as an ORF; its role is uncertain. Germline CDR1 reads NSHNY; CDR2 reads SYGAGN. The CDR3 loop spans 15 amino acids. V lost 2 bases and J lost 3, with 9 bases in between. CDR3 amino acids: CASSDRGGYNSPLYF. CDR3 bases read: TGTGCCAGCAGTGACAGGGGAGGCTATAATTCGCCC.

Turning to this clone: Germline and genes here are mouse. The read ends 4 residues early relative to the CDR3; the germline J gene fills the gap. The chain uses TRBV17 and TRBJ2-1; D gene uncertain. V was cut by 8 bases and J by 0 bases, with 8 bases left in between. The CDR3 extends over 13 amino acids. The V gene's germline CDR1 is MNHDT and CDR2 YYDKIL. The CDR3 protein is CASRQYNYAEQFF. The sequenced CDR3 bases are TGTGCTAGCCGACAATATAACTATGCT.

This clone was counted a few times. Any gene name here is a mouse gene name. The read terminates 4 residues before the CDR3 end, so the remaining end is supplied by the germline J gene. The rearrangement joins TRBV31 to TRBJ2-4; TRBD2 matches at 9 bases. The germline CDR1 and CDR2 sequences are GKSSPN and SITVG. CDR3 length equals 15 residues. The CDR3 region is CAWSPTDWGRNTLYF. CDR3 DNA (partial): TGTGCCTGGAGTCCCACCGACTGGGGGAGAAAC.

A few counts support this clone. Gene names and germline match the mouse. The read terminates 3 residues ahead of where the CDR3 ends, so the germline J gene completes it. This chain connects TRBV19 to TRBJ1-6; D is perhaps TRBD1 (6 bases). TRBJ1-6 is treated as an ORF (open reading frame) with a function not yet certain. Trimming took 5 bases from V and 7 from J, leaving 13 bases between them. This CDR3 has 14 residues. Germline V gene sequence: CDR1 FNHDT, CDR2 SITEND (reference sequence). CDR3 protein: CASSPGTPNSPLYF. The CDR3 DNA, read in part, is TGTGCCAGCAGCCCGGGGACACCAAATTCGCCC.

This clone turned up a few times. Mouse gene names apply. The CDR3 end falls 4 residues outside the read, so it is completed with the germline J gene. The chain combines TRBV13-3 with TRBJ2-7; 8 bases fit TRBD2. The CDR3 is 15 amino acids. The germline V gene encodes CDR1 NNHDY and CDR2 SYVADS. V shed 1 base, J shed 0 bases, and the junction held 3 bases outside the gene matches. This chain's CDR3 is CASSDPWGASYEQYF. Incomplete CDR3 DNA: TGTGCCAGCAGTGATCCCTGGGGGGCCTCCTAT.

Of note for this clone: Here the gene names and germline are mouse. The read stops 4 residues short of the end of the CDR3; the missing end is completed from the germline J gene. The chain uses TRBV13-1 and TRBJ2-2; possible D gene TRBD2, 6 bases. The V gene lost 0 bases and the J gene lost 1 base, with 10 bases spanning the gap. This CDR3 spans 16 amino acids. CDR1 NSHNY and CDR2 SYGAGN come from the germline V gene. The covered CDR3 bases are TGTGCCAGCAGTGATGCCCTGGGACTAAACACCGGG. Residues: CASSDALGLNTG. The full-length CDR3 reads as CASSDALGLNTGQLYF.

A remark on this clone: Gene and germline names: mouse. The read gets to within 4 residues of the CDR3 end, and the germline J gene fills in the rest. The chain uses TRBV13-1 and TRBJ2-5, with D possibly TRBD1 on 6 matching bases. Germline-derived CDR1 and CDR2 are NSHNY and SYGAGN. With 6 bases removed from V and 2 bases from J, the gap between germline ends came to 10 bases. This CDR3 is 13 amino acids long. The CDR3 here is CASNRDIQDTQYF. The sequenced part of the CDR3 DNA is TGTGCCAGCAACCGGGACATCCAAGAC.

A word on this clone: Mouse gene names apply. The read ends 4 residues early relative to the CDR3; the germline J gene fills the gap. The chain carries TRBV13-2 and TRBJ1-2; possible D gene TRBD1, 6 bases. CDR1 is NNHNN, CDR2 SYGAGS, per germline (reference sequence). The V gene lost 5 bases and the J gene lost 1 base, with 9 bases spanning the gap. This CDR3 has 13 amino acids. The part of the CDR3 DNA that was read is TGTGCCAGCGGACAGGGAGGAAACTCC. Protein sequence: CASGQGGNS. The whole CDR3 sequence reads CASGQGGNSDYTF.

Points on this clone: A junction boundary mismatches the germline segment, possibly from a read error. These gene names are mouse names. The read terminates 3 residues ahead of where the CDR3 ends, so the germline J gene completes it. This sequence joins TRBV17 and TRBJ1-6; TRBD1 matches at 7 bases. Being an ORF, TRBJ1-6 has a function that is uncertain. The CDR3 runs to 17 residues. Germline V lookup: CDR1 MNHDT, CDR2 YYDKIL. CDR3 sequence: CACSRDWAGGYNSPLYF. CDR3 DNA, as far as it was read: TGTGCTTGCAGTAGAGATTGGGCAGGGGGGTATAATTCGCCC.

This clone was counted between two and nine times. The gene names given are mouse names. The read gets to within 4 residues of the CDR3 end, and the germline J gene fills in the rest. Other DNA sequences in this specimen translate into the identical CDR3. This sequence joins TRBV5 and TRBJ1-1; no clear D gene. The germline V and J ends were trimmed by 0 bases and 1 base, with 6 bases remaining between them. The germline V gene encodes CDR1 LGHNA and CDR2 YNLKQL (reference sequence). The CDR3 sequence is 14 residues long. The CDR3 bases that were read are TGTGCCAGCAGCCAAGATCCAGGGAACACA. Its protein product is CASSQDPGNT. The CDR3 as a whole reads CASSQDPGNTEVFF.

On this clone: Genes and germline come from the mouse. The read finishes 3 residues shy of the CDR3 end, and the germline J gene is used to complete it. V is TRBV13-1 and J is TRBJ1-6; D may be TRBD1 (5 bases). TRBJ1-6 is identified as an open reading frame with a role that is uncertain. Trimming shortened V by 0 bases and J by 6 bases, and 13 bases separated the two germline ends. This CDR3 has 16 amino acids. CDR1 and CDR2 (germline): NSHNY, SYGAGN. The CDR3 here is CASSDAIAGINSPLYF. The sequenced CDR3 bases are TGTGCCAGCAGTGATGCAATAGCAGGGATTAATTCGCCC.

This clone has only a few counts. All gene names here are mouse names. The read terminates 4 residues ahead of where the CDR3 ends, so the germline J gene completes it. The chain uses TRBV17 and TRBJ1-1; TRBD1 agrees at 7 bases. The germline V gene has CDR1 MNHDT and CDR2 YYDKIL. This CDR3 contains 13 residues. The V segment lost 5 bases and the J segment 1 base; nucleotides outside the gene matches: 1. CDR3 DNA (partial): TGTGCTAGCAGTGAGGGGGCGAACACA. This gives the protein CASSEGANT. The complete CDR3 protein is CASSEGANTEVFF.

On this clone itself: Gene names are mouse gene names. The CDR3 is cut off 4 residues early in the read; its end comes from the germline J gene. V gene TRBV14 combines with J gene TRBJ2-1, with D unclear. The CDR3 covers 12 residues. CDR1 and CDR2 from the germline V gene are SGHDT and FRDEAV. Trimming pared 3 bases from V and 1 base from J, leaving 2 bases between. The CDR3 sequence is CASSSNYAEQFF. The CDR3 DNA, read in part, is TGTGCCAGCAGTTCAAACTATGCT.

Details on this clone: Gene names are the mouse ones. Read coverage stops 4 residues before the CDR3 terminus; the germline J gene supplies the remainder. This sequence joins TRBV14 and TRBJ2-2, with a possible D match to TRBD1 (5 bases). CDR3 length: 14 amino acids. Trimming removed 1 base from V and 1 base from J, with 5 bases in between. CDR1 SGHDT and CDR2 FRDEAV come from the germline V gene. Partial CDR3 DNA: TGTGCCAGCAGTTTCGACAGAAACACCGGG. The encoded protein is CASSFDRNTG. Given in full, the CDR3 is CASSFDRNTGQLYF.

Turning to this clone: The genes are named according to mouse. Read data end 4 residues before the CDR3 end; the end is taken from the germline J gene. V and J are TRBV17 and TRBJ2-4; TRBD2 might be the D (5 bases). Germline CDR1 reads MNHDT; CDR2 reads YYDKIL. CDR3 length: 14 amino acids. CDR3 sequence reads: CASSSVWGGNTLYF. The CDR3 DNA, read in part, is TGTGCTAGCAGTAGCGTGTGGGGTGGGAAC.

As concerns this clone: All gene names here are mouse names. The sequenced fragment ends 4 residues before the CDR3 boundary, so the rest is inferred from the germline J gene. Other DNA sequences in this sample translate to the same CDR3. The genes are TRBV31 and TRBJ2-7, with D perhaps matching TRBD1 (5 bases). Germline assignment: CDR1 GKSSPN and CDR2 SITVG. The CDR3 has 12 residues. CDR3 bases read: TGTGCCTGGAGTCCGCAGGGTTAT. This gives the protein CAWSPQGY. The entire CDR3 protein reads CAWSPQGYEQYF.

This clone turned up a few times. Genes and germline come from the mouse. The read gets to within 4 residues of the CDR3 end, and the germline J gene fills in the rest. This rearrangement joins TRBV31 to TRBJ2-3; 13 nucleotides align to TRBD2. This CDR3 has 16 amino acids. V gave up 5 bases and J gave up 0 bases; unmatched junction bases: 5. The germline V gene has CDR1 GKSSPN and CDR2 SITVG. The CDR3 loop is CAWWDWGGSSAETLYF. The covered CDR3 bases are TGTGCCTGGTGGGACTGGGGGGGGTCTAGTGCAGAA.

Notes on this clone: Mouse gene names apply. The CDR3 goes on 3 residues after the read ends, and that part is filled in from the germline J gene. Other DNA sequences from this sample encode an identical CDR3 as well. The rearrangement links TRBV19 to TRBJ1-6; TRBD1 agrees at 10 bases. TRBJ1-6 is assigned to the ORF class and has an uncertain function. The trim removed 4 bases at V and 1 base at J, leaving 2 bases unmatched. This CDR3 is built from 16 residues. Per the germline V gene, CDR1 is FNHDT and CDR2 is SITEND (reference sequence). Incomplete CDR3 DNA: TGTGCCAGCAGTGGGGACAGGGGATCCTATAATTCGCCC. This translates into CASSGDRGSYNSP. The entire CDR3 protein reads CASSGDRGSYNSPLYF.